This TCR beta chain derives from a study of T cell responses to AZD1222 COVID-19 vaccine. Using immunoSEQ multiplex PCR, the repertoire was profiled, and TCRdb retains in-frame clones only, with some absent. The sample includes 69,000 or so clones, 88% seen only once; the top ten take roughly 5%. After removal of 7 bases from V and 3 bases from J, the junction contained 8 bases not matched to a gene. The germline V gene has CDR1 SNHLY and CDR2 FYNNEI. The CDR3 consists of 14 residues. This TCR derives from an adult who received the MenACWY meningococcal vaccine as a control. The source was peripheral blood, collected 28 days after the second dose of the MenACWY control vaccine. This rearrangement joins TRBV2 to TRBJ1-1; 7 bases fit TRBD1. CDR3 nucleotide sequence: TGTGCCAGCACTACGGGCCAGGGGGACACTGAAGCTTTCTTT. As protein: CASTTGQGDTEAFF.